The T cell receptor (beta chain) under discussion was sequenced for a study of T cells expressing NK-cell markers. TCRdb re-called the 5' RACE reads and shows each CDR3 protein once, DNA omitted. The specimen's table records over 120,000 distinct CDR3 sequences. The CDR3 spans 16 residues. Germline lookup yields CDR1 SGDLS and CDR2 YYNGEE. The chain links TRBV9 to TRBJ2-3; TCRdb lists TRBD2, though no DNA is available to test this call. The source is a man younger than 35 in good health. The sample taken for sequencing was blood T cells: a sorted CD56 or NKG2C T cell subset, CD4+ or CD8+ T cells, or bulk PBMC T cells (not recorded which). CDR3 sequence reads: CASSLSSGSSGDTQYF.